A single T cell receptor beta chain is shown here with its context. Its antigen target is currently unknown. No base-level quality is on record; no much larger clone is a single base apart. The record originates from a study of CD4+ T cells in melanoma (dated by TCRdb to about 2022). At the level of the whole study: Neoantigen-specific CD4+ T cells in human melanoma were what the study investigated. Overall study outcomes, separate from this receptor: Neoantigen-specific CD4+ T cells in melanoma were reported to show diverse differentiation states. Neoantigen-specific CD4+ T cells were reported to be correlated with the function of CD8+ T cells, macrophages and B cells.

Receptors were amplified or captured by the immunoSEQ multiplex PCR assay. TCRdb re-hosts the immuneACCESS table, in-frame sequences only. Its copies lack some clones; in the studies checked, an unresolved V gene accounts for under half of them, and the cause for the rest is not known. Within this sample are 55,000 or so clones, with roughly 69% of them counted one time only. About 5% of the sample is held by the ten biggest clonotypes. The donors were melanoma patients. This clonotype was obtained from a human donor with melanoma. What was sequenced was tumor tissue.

CDR3 reads: CASSLGRWAGGPGYTF. The nucleotides are TGTGCCAGCAGCTTGGGTCGTTGGGCAGGGGGTCCTGGCTACACCTTC. The rearranged segments are TRBV5-6 and TRBJ1-2; 7 central nucleotides agree with TRBD1. Sequences SGHDT (CDR1) and YYEEEE (CDR2) are obtained from the germline V gene. The CDR3 sequence holds 16 residues, the cysteine and phenylalanine included. The sequence is cut down to CDR3 DNA, 48 bases in frame from base 1. V has 0 bases trimmed and J has 7 bases trimmed; junction bases matching no gene number 12.